Each of the 29 T cell receptor beta chains below was sequenced from the same sample in a study of naive and memory T cell subsets. Four PCR rounds used nested alpha and beta constant region primers plus the SP2 primer. TCRdb reprocessed the 5' RACE reads with MiXCR, giving one entry per CDR3 protein. The data hold about 62,000 distinct CDR3 sequences, with 8% observed a single time. The library had UMIs added by 3' ligation of an oligonucleotide to TCR cDNA. The receptors stem from a female donor in good health.

This clonotype was found a few times. This chain connects TRBV5-1 to TRBJ2-5; no definite D call. The CDR3 is 14 residues long. Trimming stripped 3 bases from V and 3 bases from J, with 12 bases between. The germline V gene encodes CDR1 SGHRS and CDR2 YFSETQ. The CDR3 is CASSSGPTEETQYF. The CDR3 DNA reads as TGCGCCAGCAGCTCCGGGCCTACGGAAGAGACCCAGTACTTC.

This clonotype has more than one count but fewer than ten. The CDR3 bases are TGCAGCGTTACCGGGACAGGGGGCGTGGGCACTGAAGCTTTCTTT. The encoded protein is CSVTGTGGVGTEAFF. The rearrangement joins TRBV29-1 to TRBJ1-1; 12 bases fit TRBD1. This CDR3 comprises 15 residues. V lost 5 bases to trimming and J lost 4 bases; unmatched junction nucleotides: 8. Per the germline V gene, CDR1 is SQVTM and CDR2 is ANQGSEA.

This clonotype showed up just a few times. J is TRBJ2-1 and V is TRBV28, with 12 bases that match TRBD1. Unmatched junction bases numbered 16, after V lost 6 bases and J lost 7 bases. Per the germline V gene, CDR1 is MDHEN and CDR2 is SYDVKM. CDR3 length: 18 residues. This CDR3 reads CASRPRDRGHFIRNEQFF. CDR3 coding DNA: TGTGCCAGCAGACCTCGGGACAGGGGGCACTTCATCAGAAATGAGCAGTTCTTC.

This clonotype was counted many times. The chain employs TRBV5-5 and TRBJ2-1; TRBD2 is a possible D gene (6 bases). V was trimmed by 0 bases and J by 2 bases, leaving 9 bases between them. CDR3 length: 15 amino acids. Germline assignment: CDR1 SGHKS and CDR2 YYEKEE (reference sequence). This CDR3 is CASSLGGAPYNEQFF. DNA of the CDR3: TGTGCCAGCAGCTTGGGCGGGGCTCCCTACAATGAGCAGTTCTTC.

This chain links TRBV27 with TRBJ1-5; tentative D call: TRBD1 (5 bases). V was pared by 3 bases and J by 5 bases, with 11 bases between. Per the germline V gene, CDR1 is MNHEY and CDR2 is SMNVEV (reference sequence). The CDR3 runs 14 residues. CDR3 sequence: CASSFSRAHQPQHF. In nucleotides, the CDR3 is TGTGCCAGCAGTTTTTCCAGGGCTCATCAGCCCCAGCATTTT.

This clonotype came up a few times. The chain couples TRBV20-1 to TRBJ2-3, with 8 bases matching TRBD2. After removal of 4 bases from V and 2 bases from J, the junction contained 8 bases not matched to a gene. There are 15 residues in the CDR3. The germline CDR1 and CDR2 sequences are DFQATT and SNEGSKA (reference sequence). The CDR3 spells CSATHSGKTTDTQYF. CDR3 nucleotides: TGCAGTGCTACCCATAGCGGGAAGACCACAGATACGCAGTATTTT.

This clonotype was detected ten times or more. For the CDR3, the DNA is TGTGCCAGCAGCCGAGGGGCCCCGAACACTGAAGCTTTCTTT. The encoded protein is CASSRGAPNTEAFF. The V and J genes are TRBV7-9 and TRBJ1-1; D may be TRBD1 (5 bases). Germline-derived CDR1 and CDR2 are SEHNR and FQNEAQ (reference sequence). V was clipped by 5 bases and J by 1 base, with 11 bases between them. The CDR3 is 14 residues long.

The chain employs TRBV5-1 and TRBJ1-1, with D tentatively TRBD1 (5 bases). The CDR3 runs to 18 residues. The germline gives CDR1 SGHRS, CDR2 YFSETQ. Trimming removed 4 bases from V and 1 base from J, with 23 bases in between. CDR3 loop: CASSRGPRGGEENTEAFF. The CDR3, as DNA: TGCGCCAGCAGCCGCGGACCTCGCGGGGGGGAGGAGAACACTGAAGCTTTCTTT.

This clonotype has ten or more counts. The chain combines TRBV2 with TRBJ2-5; D may be TRBD1 (5 bases). This CDR3 spans 19 amino acids. The V end lost 4 bases, the J end lost 5 bases, and 29 bases lay between the germline ends. The germline CDR1 and CDR2 sequences are SNHLY and FYNNEI. This CDR3 reads CASSAKDTPTGFFLETQYF. Here the CDR3 DNA reads TGTGCCAGCAGTGCAAAGGACACCCCAACTGGGTTTTTTTTGGAGACCCAGTACTTC.

This clonotype was seen more than once but under ten times. CDR3 sequence: CASSLQRGGRNEQFF. In DNA, the CDR3 is TGTGCCAGCAGCCTACAGCGGGGGGGCCGTAATGAGCAGTTCTTC. The chain is built from TRBV11-3 and TRBJ2-1; 10 bases fit TRBD2. CDR1 and CDR2 from the germline V gene are SGHNT and YENEEA. After removal of 5 bases from V and 7 bases from J, the junction contained 8 bases not matched to a gene. This CDR3 has 15 residues. The complete variable domain, with remaining parts taken from reference TRBV11-3 and TRBJ2-1, reads EAGVVQSPRYKIIEKKQPVAFWCNPISGHNTLYWYLQNLGQGPELLIRYENEEAVDDSQLPKDRFSAERLKGVDSTLKIQPAELGDSAVYLCASSLQRGGRNEQFFGPGTRLTVL.

This clonotype appeared a few times. The rearrangement links TRBV20-1 to TRBJ2-2, with TRBD1 identical over 7 bases. V was clipped by 0 bases and J by 1 base; unmatched bases: 5. CDR1 DFQATT and CDR2 SNEGSKA come from the germline V gene (reference sequence). CDR3 length equals 16 residues. In DNA form, the CDR3 reads TGCAGTGCTAGAGATCGGTACAGGGGGAACACCGGGGAGCTGTTTTTT. Translation gives CSARDRYRGNTGELFF.

This clonotype was picked up a small number of times. V gene TRBV14 combines with J gene TRBJ2-3, with 10 nucleotides matching TRBD2. V shed 11 bases and J 4 bases; nucleotides not matched to a gene: 21. Germline lookup yields CDR1 SGHDN and CDR2 FVKESK. CDR3 size: 18 residues. In nucleotides, the CDR3 is TGTGCCTCAGCACCAGCGGGGGGGCTCCTTACCCGCCCAGATACGCAGTATTTT. This gives the protein CASAPAGGLLTRPDTQYF.

The table lists this clonotype with a few counts. The chain is built from TRBV7-9 and TRBJ1-4; the D is unclear. V was cut by 3 bases and J by 2 bases, with 4 bases left in between. This CDR3 comprises 13 residues. Germline V gives CDR1 SEHNR, CDR2 FQNEAQ (reference sequence). The chain's CDR3 is CASSLWTNEKLFF. The CDR3, as DNA: TGTGCCAGCAGCTTGTGGACTAATGAAAAACTGTTTTTT.

This clonotype was seen a few times. DNA of the CDR3: TGTGCCAGCAGAACGACAGGGGCTGGCACTGAAGCTTTCTTT. It codes for CASRTTGAGTEAFF. This sequence joins TRBV6-1 and TRBJ1-1, with TRBD1 matching 8 bases. The ends lost 6 bases at V and 4 bases at J; junction bases unmatched: 7. From germline, CDR1 is MNHNS and CDR2 SASEGT. This CDR3 is built from 14 residues.

This clonotype was seen only a few times. The V and J genes are TRBV5-8 and TRBJ1-3; D ambiguous. Trimming took 3 bases from V and 0 from J, leaving 22 bases between them. Germline V gene lookup returns CDR1 SGHTS and CDR2 YDEGEE. The length of the CDR3 is 19 residues. The CDR3, as DNA: TGTGCCAGCAGCTCCGCCTGGGGTGAGGACCCCTACTCTGGAAACACCATATATTTT. It specifies CASSSAWGEDPYSGNTIYF.

This chain links TRBV20-1 with TRBJ2-2, with TRBD1 matching 7 bases. CDR3 length: 15 amino acids. Losses at the gene ends were 3 bases for V and 6 bases for J; bases not matched to a gene: 10. Germline V gene sequence: CDR1 DFQATT, CDR2 SNEGSKA (reference sequence). CDR3: CSASHPKGAAGELFF. CDR3 DNA: TGCAGTGCTAGCCACCCGAAGGGGGCCGCCGGGGAGCTGTTTTTT.

This clonotype was seen a few times. The chain has TRBV7-9 and TRBJ1-3, with a weak D call TRBD1 (5 bases). This CDR3 spans 16 amino acids. V was pared by 4 bases and J by 1 base, with 14 bases between. CDR1 and CDR2 from the germline V gene are SEHNR and FQNEAQ (reference sequence). CDR3 DNA: TGTGCCAGCAGCTCACTATCACAGGCATCTGGAAACACCATATATTTT. Amino acids: CASSSLSQASGNTIYF.

In this sample, this clonotype turned up a few times. V and J are TRBV6-1 and TRBJ2-1; 10 nucleotides agree with TRBD2. This CDR3 is built from 15 residues. CDR1 MNHNS and CDR2 SASEGT come from the germline V gene. V lost 2 bases, J lost 7 bases, and 5 bases stayed unmatched. CDR3 coding DNA: TGTGCCAGCAGTGAACTAGCGGGGGACAGGAATGAGCAGTTCTTC. It translates to CASSELAGDRNEQFF.

V and J are TRBV11-1 and TRBJ1-4, with a possible D match to TRBD1 (5 bases). CDR1 is SGHAT, CDR2 FQDESV, per germline (reference sequence). The CDR3 sequence is 14 residues long. V dropped 4 bases and J dropped 2 bases, with 8 bases sitting between them. The CDR3 bases are TGTGCCAGCAGCTCATGGGACACTAATGAAAAACTGTTTTTT. Its translation: CASSSWDTNEKLFF. Full variable domain (outside the CDR3, taken from reference TRBV11-1 and TRBJ1-4): EAEVAQSPRYKITEKSQAVAFWCDPISGHATLYWYRQILGQGPELLVQFQDESVVDDSQLPKDRFSAERLKGVDSTLKIQPAELGDSAMYLCASSSWDTNEKLFFGSGTQLSVL.

There are many counts of this clonotype. The genes are TRBV28 and TRBJ1-2; 10 bases agree with TRBD1. Germline V lookup: CDR1 MDHEN, CDR2 SYDVKM. The CDR3 consists of 16 residues. V lost 0 bases to trimming and J lost 7 bases; unmatched junction nucleotides: 8. The CDR3 is CASSLWISTGGTGYTF. CDR3 bases: TGTGCCAGCAGTTTATGGATCTCGACAGGGGGCACTGGCTACACCTTC.

The J gene is TRBJ1-1, the V gene TRBV5-1, with a tentative D call TRBD1 (5 bases). Deletions cut 2 bases from V and 6 bases from J, with 11 bases between. The length of the CDR3 is 13 residues. From germline, CDR1 is SGHRS and CDR2 YFSETQ. The CDR3 DNA reads TGCGCCAGCAGCTTAGAGAGGGGCGCTGAAGCTTTCTTT. Its translation is CASSLERGAEAFF.

This clonotype was recorded many times. DNA for the CDR3: TGCAGCGTTGACGCGGGAGCCTCCTACAATGAGCAGTTCTTC. Its protein is CSVDAGASYNEQFF. The chain uses TRBV29-1 and TRBJ2-1; TRBD2 matches 7 bases. V gave up 3 bases and J gave up 0 bases; unmatched junction bases: 2. The CDR3 loop spans 14 amino acids. CDR1 is SQVTM, CDR2 ANQGSEA, per germline.

Many counts were recorded for this clonotype. The rearrangement links TRBV29-1 to TRBJ1-1, with 7 bases matching TRBD1. The J segment lost 0 bases and the V segment lost 7 bases, leaving 5 bases of the junction unmatched. The CDR3 is made up of 13 amino acids. The germline V gene encodes CDR1 SQVTM and CDR2 ANQGSEA. Written as DNA, the CDR3 is TGCAGCGCCCGAGGGGGCCTGAACACTGAAGCTTTCTTT. This codes for CSARGGLNTEAFF. The variable domain in full, with the rest retrieved from reference TRBV29-1 and TRBJ1-1, is SAVISQKPSRDICQRGTSLTIQCQVDSQVTMMFWYRQQPGQSLTLIATANQGSEATYESGFVIDKFPISRPNLTFSTLTVSNMSPEDSSIYLCSARGGLNTEAFFGQGTRLTVV.

The CDR3 spells CASSAWDGLQETQYF. The CDR3 bases are TGTGCCAGCAGCGCATGGGACGGCCTCCAAGAGACCCAGTACTTC. The chain couples TRBV9 to TRBJ2-5; the D call may be TRBD1 or TRBD2 (5 bases each). Per the germline V gene, CDR1 is SGDLS and CDR2 is YYNGEE. The germline V and J ends were trimmed by 3 bases and 1 base, with 13 bases remaining between them. The CDR3 is made up of 15 amino acids.

This clonotype was recorded a few times. The chain couples TRBV28 to TRBJ2-3; a possible D gene is TRBD2 (6 bases). This CDR3 spans 14 amino acids. Germline CDR1 is MDHEN and CDR2 is SYDVKM. Trimming removed 5 bases at V and 1 base at J, with 10 bases between. The CDR3 DNA reads as TGTGCCAGCAGTAGTTCTAGCGGCACAGATACGCAGTATTTT. It specifies CASSSSSGTDTQYF.

DNA for the CDR3: TGTGCCAGTAGTATATTGACAGGGGCGGCGGCTGCCTATGGCTACACCTTC. Translated: CASSILTGAAAAYGYTF. This rearrangement joins TRBV19 to TRBJ1-2, with 8 bases aligning to TRBD1. The germline V gene encodes CDR1 LNHDA and CDR2 SQIVND (reference sequence). With V trimmed by 2 bases and J by 4 bases, 12 bases remained unmatched. The CDR3 runs to 17 residues.

The chain employs TRBV5-1 and TRBJ2-7; D gene uncertain. The germline gives CDR1 SGHRS, CDR2 YFSETQ. V lost 1 base to trimming and J lost 1 base, with 9 bases between them. The CDR3 loop spans 14 amino acids. CDR3 amino acids: CASSLQSPSYEQYF. The DNA of the CDR3 is TGCGCCAGCAGCTTGCAATCCCCGTCCTACGAGCAGTACTTC. Full variable domain (outside the CDR3, taken from reference TRBV5-1 and TRBJ2-7): KAGVTQTPRYLIKTRGQQVTLSCSPISGHRSVSWYQQTPGQGLQFLFEYFSETQRNKGNFPGRFSGRQFSNSRSEMNVSTLELGDSALYLCASSLQSPSYEQYFGPGTRLTVT.

The V gene is TRBV4-2, the J gene TRBJ1-3; 8 bases fit TRBD1. Germline V gives CDR1 LGHNA, CDR2 YNFKEQ. With 4 bases clipped from V and 2 bases from J, the junction kept 4 bases outside the gene matches. This CDR3 has 15 residues. Here the CDR3 DNA reads TGTGCCAGCAGCCCCTACAGGGGGGCTGGAAACACCATATATTTT. Translating gives CASSPYRGAGNTIYF.

This clonotype has ten or more counts. The J gene is TRBJ1-1, the V gene TRBV20-1; a weak D match, TRBD1 (5 bases). Looked up from germline, CDR1 is DFQATT and CDR2 is SNEGSKA (reference sequence). This CDR3 comprises 11 residues. V dropped 6 bases and J dropped 2 bases, with 7 bases sitting between them. This chain's CDR3 is CSAGLNTEAFF. The CDR3 bases are TGCAGTGCGGGACTAAACACTGAAGCTTTCTTT.